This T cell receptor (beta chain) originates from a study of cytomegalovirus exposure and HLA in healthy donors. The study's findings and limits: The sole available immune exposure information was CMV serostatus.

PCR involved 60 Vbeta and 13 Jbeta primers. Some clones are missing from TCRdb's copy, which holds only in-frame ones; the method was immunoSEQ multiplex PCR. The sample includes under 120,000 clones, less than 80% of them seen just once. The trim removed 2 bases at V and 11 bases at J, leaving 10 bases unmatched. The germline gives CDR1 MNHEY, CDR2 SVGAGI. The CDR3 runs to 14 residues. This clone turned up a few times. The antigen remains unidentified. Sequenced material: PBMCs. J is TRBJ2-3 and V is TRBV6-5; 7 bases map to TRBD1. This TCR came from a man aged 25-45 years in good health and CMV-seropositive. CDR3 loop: CASSYPYGQVLQYF. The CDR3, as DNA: TGTGCCAGCAGTTACCCCTATGGACAGGTCCTGCAGTATTTT.